This T cell receptor (beta chain) is drawn from a study of cytotoxic CD8 clonotypes in ibrutinib-treated CLL. The CDR3 spans 15 residues. V lost 6 bases and J 0 bases, leaving 14 bases between the germline ends. Germline V gives CDR1 MNHEY, CDR2 SMNVEV (reference sequence). Assay used: immunoSEQ multiplex PCR; TCRdb lists only in-frame clones, some missing. The sample records about 14,000 clones, about two thirds being singletons. The sequencing here drew on PBMCs, taken before ibrutinib treatment. This receptor was taken from a human donor with chronic lymphocytic leukemia. The J gene is TRBJ1-1, the V gene TRBV27; D possibly corresponds to TRBD1 (5 bases). CDR3 in amino acids: CASSSLGGLNTEAFF. The CDR3 DNA reads TGTGCCAGCAGCTCCCTCGGGGGGTTGAACACTGAAGCTTTCTTT.